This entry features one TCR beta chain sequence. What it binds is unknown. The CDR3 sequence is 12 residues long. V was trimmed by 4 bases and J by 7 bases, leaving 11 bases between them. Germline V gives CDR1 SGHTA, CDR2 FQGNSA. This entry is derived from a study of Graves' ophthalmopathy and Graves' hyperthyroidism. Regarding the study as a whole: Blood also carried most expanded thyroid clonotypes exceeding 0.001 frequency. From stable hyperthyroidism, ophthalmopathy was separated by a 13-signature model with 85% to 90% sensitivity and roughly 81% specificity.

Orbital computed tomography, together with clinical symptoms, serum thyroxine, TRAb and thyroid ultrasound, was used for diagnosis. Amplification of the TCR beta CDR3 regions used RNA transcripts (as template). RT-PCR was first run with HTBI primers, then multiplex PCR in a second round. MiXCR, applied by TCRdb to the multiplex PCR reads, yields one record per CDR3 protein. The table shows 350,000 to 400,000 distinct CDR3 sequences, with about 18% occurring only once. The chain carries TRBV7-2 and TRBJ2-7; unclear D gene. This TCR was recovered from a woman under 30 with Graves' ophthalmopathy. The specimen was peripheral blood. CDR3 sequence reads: CASSSSREEQYF. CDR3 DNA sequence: TGTGCCAGCAGCTCCTCCCGCGAGGAGCAGTACTTC. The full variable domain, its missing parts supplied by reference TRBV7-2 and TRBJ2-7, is GAGVSQSPSNKVTEKGKDVELRCDPISGHTALYWYRQSLGQGLEFLIYFQGNSAPDKSGLPSDRFSAERTGGSVSTLTIQRTQQEDSAVYLCASSSSREEQYFGPGTRLTVT.